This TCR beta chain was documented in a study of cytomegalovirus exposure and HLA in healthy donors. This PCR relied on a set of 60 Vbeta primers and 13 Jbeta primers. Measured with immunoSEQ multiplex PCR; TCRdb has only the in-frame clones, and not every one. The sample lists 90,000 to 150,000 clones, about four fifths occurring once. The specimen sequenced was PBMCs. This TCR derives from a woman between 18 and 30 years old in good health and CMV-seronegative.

The CDR3 is CASSGLYRGTYGYTF. CDR3 coding DNA: TGTGCCAGCAGCGGATTATACAGGGGGACCTATGGCTACACCTTC. V gene TRBV9 combines with J gene TRBJ1-2, with 8 bases fitting TRBD1. The CDR3 runs to 15 residues. Per the germline V gene, CDR1 is SGDLS and CDR2 is YYNGEE. V shed 3 bases and J 4 bases; nucleotides not matched to a gene: 8. Full variable domain (rest looked up from reference TRBV9 and TRBJ1-2): DSGVTQTPKHLITATGQRVTLRCSPRSGDLSVYWYQQSLDQGLQFLIQYYNGEERAKGNILERFSAQQFPDLHSELNLSSLELGDSALYFCASSGLYRGTYGYTFGSGTRLTVV.